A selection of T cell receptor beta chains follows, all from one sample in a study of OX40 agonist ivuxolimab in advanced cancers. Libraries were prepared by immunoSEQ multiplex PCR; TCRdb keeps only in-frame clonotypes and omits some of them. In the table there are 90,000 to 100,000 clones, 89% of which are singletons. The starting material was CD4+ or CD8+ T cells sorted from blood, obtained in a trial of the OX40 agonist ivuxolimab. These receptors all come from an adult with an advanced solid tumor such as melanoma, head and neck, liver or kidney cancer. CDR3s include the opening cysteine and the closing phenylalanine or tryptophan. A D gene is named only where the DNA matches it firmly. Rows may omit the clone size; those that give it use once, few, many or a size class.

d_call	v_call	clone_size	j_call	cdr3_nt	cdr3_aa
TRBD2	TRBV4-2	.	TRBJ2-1	TGTGCCAGCAGCCCTCGATTTACTAGCGGCTCCTACAATGAGCAGTTCTTC	CASSPRFTSGSYNEQFF
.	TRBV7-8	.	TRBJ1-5	TGTGCCAGCAGCCTTAGGGGACGGAGGAATAGCAATCAGCCCCAGCATTTT	CASSLRGRRNSNQPQHF
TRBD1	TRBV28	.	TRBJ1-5	TGTGCCAGCAGTGGGACAGTTAATCAGCCCCAGCATTTT	CASSGTVNQPQHF
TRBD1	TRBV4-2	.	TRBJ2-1	TGTGCCAGCAGCCCAATGGACAGGGAGCAGAATGAGCAGTTCTTC	CASSPMDREQNEQFF
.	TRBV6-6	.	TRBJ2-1	TGTGCCAGCAGTCCTTACAATGAGCAGTTCTTC	CASSPYNEQFF
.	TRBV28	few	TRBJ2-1	TGTGCCAGCAGTTTCACTAGTCCGCGGTACAATGAGCAGTTCTTC	CASSFTSPRYNEQFF
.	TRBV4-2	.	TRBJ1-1	TGTGCCAGCAGCCAAGCTCGGGGCTCGGACACTGAAGCTTTCTTT	CASSQARGSDTEAFF
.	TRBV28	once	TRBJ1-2	TGTGCCAGCAGTCGCCCCCGCGTTGGAGCTAACTATGGCTACACCTTC	CASSRPRVGANYGYTF
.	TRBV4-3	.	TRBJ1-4	TGCGCCAGCAGCCAAGTCTTCGATGAAAAACTGTTTTTT	CASSQVFDEKLFF
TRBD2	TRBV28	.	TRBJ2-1	TGTGCCAGCAGCCCAGTTCAATCGGGACTAGCGAACTACAATGAGCAGTTCTTC	CASSPVQSGLANYNEQFF
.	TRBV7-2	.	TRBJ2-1	TGTGCCAGCAGCTTAGGGGGGATTGGGTACAATGAGCAGTTCTTC	CASSLGGIGYNEQFF
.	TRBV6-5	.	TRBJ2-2	TGTGCCAGCAGTTCGTGGAAGGACGGGAACACCGGGGAGCTGTTTTTT	CASSSWKDGNTGELFF
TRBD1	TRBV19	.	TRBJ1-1	TGTGCCAGTAAAACGGGACAGAACATGAACACTGAAGCTTTCTTT	CASKTGQNMNTEAFF
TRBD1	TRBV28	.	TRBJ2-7	TGTGCCAGCAGTCCTCCGGGACAGGGGGCCCCCTACGAGCAGTACTTC	CASSPPGQGAPYEQYF
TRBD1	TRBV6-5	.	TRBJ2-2	TGTGCCAGCACTCGGGACAGAAGGATGTTTTTT	CASTRDRRMFF
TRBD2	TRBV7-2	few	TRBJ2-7	TGTGCCAGCAGCTTTAGCGGGTTCAACTCTATCGACTCCTACGAGCAGTACTTC	CASSFSGFNSIDSYEQYF
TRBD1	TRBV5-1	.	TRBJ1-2	TGCGCCAGCAGCCCCTGGACAGGCGCTAACTATGGCTACACCTTC	CASSPWTGANYGYTF
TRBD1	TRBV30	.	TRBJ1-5	TGTGCCTGGACCACCAGGGGGAATCAGCCCCAGCATTTT	CAWTTRGNQPQHF
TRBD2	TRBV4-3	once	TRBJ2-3	TGCGCCAGCAGCCTCGCTCTAAATAGCGGGGTAATGATAGATACGCAGTATTTT	CASSLALNSGVMIDTQYF
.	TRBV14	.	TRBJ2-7	TGTGCCAGCAGCCCGGACAAGTGGTCCTACGAGCAGTACTTC	CASSPDKWSYEQYF
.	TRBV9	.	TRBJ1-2	TGTGCCAGCAGCGTAGCATCTACGGGGGGCGGCTATGGCTACACCTTC	CASSVASTGGGYGYTF
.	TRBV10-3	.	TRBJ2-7	TGTGCCATCAGACTACACAAGGCATCCTACGAGCAGTACTTC	CAIRLHKASYEQYF
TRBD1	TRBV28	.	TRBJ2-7	TGTGCCAGCAGTCACTACGGGACAGGATCCTACGAGCAGTACTTC	CASSHYGTGSYEQYF
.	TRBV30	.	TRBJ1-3	TGTGCCTGGAGTTCGGTGGTAGGGAACACCATATATTTT	CAWSSVVGNTIYF
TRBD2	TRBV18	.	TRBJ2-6	TGTGCCAGCTCACCCGGGACTAGGAGCTCCTCTGGGGCCAACGTCCTGACTTTC	CASSPGTRSSSGANVLTF
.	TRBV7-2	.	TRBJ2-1	TGTGCCAGCAGCCGCCTTCGGAATGAGCAGTTCTTC	CASSRLRNEQFF
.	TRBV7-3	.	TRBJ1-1	TGTGCCAGCAGCTTAAACGGGGGGGACACTGAAGCTTTCTTT	CASSLNGGDTEAFF
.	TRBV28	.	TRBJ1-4	TGTGCCAGCAGTACGGGCCTTGCAACTAATGAAAAACTGTTTTTT	CASSTGLATNEKLFF
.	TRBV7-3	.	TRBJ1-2	TGTGCCAGCAGCTTACCAGGTGGAGGGGGCTACACCTTC	CASSLPGGGGYTF
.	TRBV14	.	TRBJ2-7	TGTGCCAGCAGCCAAGTAGGCAGGGAAGCCTACGAGCAGTACTTC	CASSQVGREAYEQYF
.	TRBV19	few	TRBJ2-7	TGTGCCAGTAGCCCGGGAGGCAGGGGAGGCGAGCAGTACTTC	CASSPGGRGGEQYF
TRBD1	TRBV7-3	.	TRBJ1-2	TGTGCCAGCAGCTTAAACAGGGGCGGTGGCTACACCTTC	CASSLNRGGGYTF
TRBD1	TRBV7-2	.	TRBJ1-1	TGTGCCAGCAGCTTGGGCAGGGGGAGTAACACTGAAGCTTTCTTT	CASSLGRGSNTEAFF
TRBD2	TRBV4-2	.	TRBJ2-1	TGTGCCAGCAGCCAAGATGAAGGCCTAGCGGGGGTCAATGAGCAGTTCTTC	CASSQDEGLAGVNEQFF
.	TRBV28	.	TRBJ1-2	TGTGCCAGCAGTCCCGGGACTAATGGCTACACCTTC	CASSPGTNGYTF
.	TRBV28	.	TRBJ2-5	TGTGCCAGCAGTTCAGGGGGAGGCCAAGAGACCCAGTACTTC	CASSSGGGQETQYF
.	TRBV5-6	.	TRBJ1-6	TGTGCCAGCAGCTTGGGTCGGGTAAATTCACCCCTCCACTTT	CASSLGRVNSPLHF
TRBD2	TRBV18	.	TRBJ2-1	TGTGCCAGCTCAAGGACTAGCGGGGGGATTTTCTTC	CASSRTSGGIFF
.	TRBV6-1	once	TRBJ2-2	TGTGCCAGCAGTGAAGCGCATGGGGCCGACACCGGGGAGCTGTTTTTT	CASSEAHGADTGELFF
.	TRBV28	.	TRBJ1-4	TGTGCCAGCAGTTTTCCCAGCTTAGGGAATGAAAAACTGTTTTTT	CASSFPSLGNEKLFF
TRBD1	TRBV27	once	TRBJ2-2	TGTGCCAGCGGTAGTGGACAGGATTACACCGGGGAGCTGTTTTTT	CASGSGQDYTGELFF
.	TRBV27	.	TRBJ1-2	TGTGCCAGCAGTTTTAGGGCAGGGCATGGCTACACCTTC	CASSFRAGHGYTF
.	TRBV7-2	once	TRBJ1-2	TGTGCCAGCAGCTTAGTTTGGACCGGGGGTGGGGGCTACACCTTC	CASSLVWTGGGGYTF
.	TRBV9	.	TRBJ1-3	TGTGCCAGCAGCGTGATGGAGACGGGAAACACCATATATTTT	CASSVMETGNTIYF
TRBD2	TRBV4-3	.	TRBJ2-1	TGCGCCAGCAGCCAAGATCTTTACGGGAGGGGAGACAATGAGCAGTTCTTC	CASSQDLYGRGDNEQFF
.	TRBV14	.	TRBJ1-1	TGTGCCAGCAGCCAAGAGGTCGGCGGGACTGAAGCTTTCTTT	CASSQEVGGTEAFF
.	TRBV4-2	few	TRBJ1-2	TGTGCCAGCAGCCAAGATAGTAGCTACTATGGCTACACCTTC	CASSQDSSYYGYTF
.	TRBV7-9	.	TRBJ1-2	TGTGCCAGCAGCTCTACCCGAGCGGGCTATGGCTACACCTTC	CASSSTRAGYGYTF
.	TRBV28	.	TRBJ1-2	TGTGCCAGCGCTGGGGGGGCAGGGTATGGCTACACCTTC	CASAGGAGYGYTF